The 14 T cell receptor beta chains listed next were all sequenced from one sample in a study of T cell repertoires in cytomegalovirus infection (dated by TCRdb to the late 2010s). The run used an Illumina HiSeq 1500. TCRdb's own reprocessing of the public reads used fastp at Q25 and MiXCR and kept productive beta chains. Each entry is one CDR3 protein sequence, shown with its most common DNA and genes. This sample comprises 200,000 to 300,000 distinct CDR3 sequences, 9.1% of them detected only once. More than 12% of the sample is taken by the ten largest. The sample taken for sequencing was PBMCs. The receptors come from a human donor in good health (CMV status not recorded). Some clones in this sample may be carry-over from other donors' samples.

This clonotype appeared many times. The chain is built from TRBV23-1 and TRBJ1-5; 8 bases agree with TRBD1. TRBV23-1 is identified as an open reading frame with a role that is uncertain. With 6 bases clipped from V and 4 bases from J, the junction kept 17 bases outside the gene matches. There are 18 residues in the CDR3. DNA for the CDR3: TGCGCCAGCAGCTCTACTCGACAACGGACAGGGCAGAATCAGCCCCAGCATTTT. Translation gives CASSSTRQRTGQNQPQHF.

This clonotype was observed at least ten times. The chain joins TRBV7-2 to TRBJ1-2; D is unresolved. CDR1 and CDR2 (germline): SGHTA, FQGNSA. The CDR3 length is 14 residues. V was pared by 5 bases and J by 8 bases, with 18 bases between. CDR3: CASSPHLAQWGYTF. DNA of the CDR3: TGTGCCAGCAGCCCCCACCTGGCACAGTGGGGCTACACCTTC.

The chain carries TRBV7-9 and TRBJ2-7; D possibly matches TRBD1 or TRBD2 (5 bases each). The germline CDR1 and CDR2 sequences are SEHNR and FQNEAQ (reference sequence). V gave up 2 bases and J gave up 3 bases, with 14 bases separating them. CDR3 length: 15 residues. CDR3 loop: CASSLRTGTHYEQYF. CDR3 DNA sequence: TGTGCCAGCAGCTTACGCACGGGGACCCACTACGAGCAGTACTTC.

The sample holds many counts of this clonotype. The chain employs TRBV7-2 and TRBJ1-5; D unresolved. Trimming pared 4 bases from V and 4 bases from J, leaving 11 bases between. The CDR3 length is 14 residues. Germline V gene data show CDR1 as SGHTA and CDR2 as FQGNSA. The CDR3: CASSSQVLNQPQHF. The CDR3 DNA follows: TGTGCCAGCAGCTCGCAGGTTCTGAATCAGCCCCAGCATTTT.

This clonotype was seen at least ten times. The rearrangement uses TRBV7-2 and TRBJ2-7, with 9 bases matching TRBD2. The CDR3 totals 11 residues. Germline V gene data show CDR1 as SGHTA and CDR2 as FQGNSA. For the CDR3, the DNA is TGTGATAGCGGGAGATCCTACGAGCAGTACTTC. It codes for CDSGRSYEQYF.

This clonotype turned up a few times. This chain connects TRBV28 to TRBJ2-7, with unresolved D. Deletions cut 4 bases from V and 0 bases from J, with 13 bases between. The CDR3 totals 15 residues. Germline-derived CDR1 and CDR2 are MDHEN and SYDVKM. CDR3 residues: CASSSPQESSYEQYF. In DNA form, the CDR3 reads TGTGCCAGCAGTTCGCCACAAGAAAGCTCCTACGAGCAGTACTTC.

This clonotype occurred many times. The V and J genes are TRBV28 and TRBJ2-3, with TRBD2 matching 8 bases. The CDR3 is 17 amino acids. CDR1 is MDHEN and CDR2 is SYDVKM in the germline V gene. The J segment lost 0 bases and the V segment lost 7 bases, leaving 12 bases of the junction unmatched. The CDR3 sequence: CASMGGGTFSSTDTQYF. In nucleotides, the CDR3 is TGTGCCAGCATGGGCGGGGGGACGTTCTCTAGCACAGATACGCAGTATTTT.

The chain has TRBV6-8 and TRBJ2-7; D unclear. CDR1 and CDR2 (germline): MNHGY, SAAAGT. CDR3 length: 15 residues. V lost 2 bases to trimming and J lost 2 bases, with 13 bases between them. The chain's CDR3 is CASSYLEKPAYEQYF. In DNA form, the CDR3 reads TGTGCCAGCAGTTACCTCGAAAAGCCAGCCTACGAGCAGTACTTC.

Concerning this clonotype: A read error is possible here, since a much larger clone lies one base away. The V gene is TRBV28, the J gene TRBJ2-3; weak D call: TRBD1 (5 bases). The J call may not be correct, given that the DNA end is closer to TRBJ1-5. From germline, CDR1 is MDHEN and CDR2 SYDVKM. The CDR3 runs to 17 residues. The CDR3 is CASMVTSGGTSTDTQHF. The CDR3 DNA follows: TGTGCCAGCATGGTGACTAGCGGGGGAACTAGCACAGATACGCAGCATTTT.

This clonotype was counted many times. The CDR3 loop reads CASGLGPGLRNEQFF. CDR3 in DNA: TGTGCTAGTGGTTTGGGACCGGGACTGCGCAATGAGCAGTTCTTC. The chain recombines TRBV12-5 with TRBJ2-1; D is possibly TRBD2 (6 bases). V lost 1 base to trimming and J lost 6 bases, with 13 bases between them. The CDR3 has 15 residues. The germline gives CDR1 LGHNT, CDR2 FRNRAP.

This chain uses TRBV5-5 with TRBJ2-7; D is uncertain. V lost 1 base to trimming and J lost 3 bases, with 8 bases between them. Looked up from germline, CDR1 is SGHKS and CDR2 is YYEKEE (reference sequence). This CDR3 contains 13 residues. The CDR3 nucleotides read TGTGCCAGCAGCTTGCATTATTACTACGAGCAGTACTTC. Its translation is CASSLHYYYEQYF.

This clonotype was seen many times. The genes are TRBV7-2 and TRBJ2-5; D gene ambiguous. Germline V gene lookup returns CDR1 SGHTA and CDR2 FQGNSA. The CDR3 spans 13 residues. V lost 4 bases and J lost 2, with 8 bases in between. The CDR3 sequence is CASSSARQETQYF. CDR3 DNA sequence: TGTGCCAGCAGCTCCGCCAGGCAAGAGACCCAGTACTTC.

The J gene is TRBJ1-1, the V gene TRBV7-2, with D unclear. Trimming cost V 6 bases and J 4 bases, with 15 bases left between them. CDR3 length: 14 amino acids. The germline CDR1 and CDR2 sequences are SGHTA and FQGNSA. The CDR3 loop reads CASSSREGGTEAFF. CDR3 sequence (DNA): TGTGCCAGCAGTTCCCGGGAGGGTGGCACTGAAGCTTTCTTT.

This clonotype has at least ten counts. The chain carries TRBV7-2 and TRBJ2-5, with 15 nucleotides matching TRBD2. The V and J ends lost 5 bases and 5 bases, in that order; junction bases with no gene match: 3. Germline loops: CDR1 SGHTA, CDR2 FQGNSA. The CDR3 extends over 15 amino acids. DNA for the CDR3: TGTGCCAGCAGCCGGACTAGCGGGGGGGTTGAGACCCAGTACTTC. It encodes CASSRTSGGVETQYF.